The rows below give T cell receptor beta chains drawn from one sample of a study of regulatory T cells in long-lasting Graves disease. TCRdb ran MiXCR on the multiplex PCR reads and lists one entry per CDR3 protein. Found here are 350,000 to 450,000 distinct CDR3 sequences, approximately 15% of them singletons; the top ten hold approximately 15%. The same sample was also studied in work on T cells in Graves' hyperthyroidism and ophthalmopathy.

The input for sequencing was peripheral blood mononuclear cells (PBMCs), taken at new diagnosis, from a patient treated with antithyroid drugs. The origin of the receptors is a woman aged 30 to 39 with Graves disease. Each CDR3 is given with its conserved first and last residue. A D gene is named only where the DNA matches it firmly. Expanded clones are given a class, and other clones once, few, many or no size at all.

clone size	V gene	J gene	D gene	CDR3 protein	CDR3 DNA
many	TRBV6-1	TRBJ1-4	NA	CASLGGRVGKLFF	TGTGCCAGTTTGGGAGGGCGCGTTGGAAAACTGTTTTTT
NA	TRBV24-1	TRBJ2-7	TRBD2	CATSDSGSGMWEQYF	TGTGCCACCAGTGATAGTGGTAGCGGGATGTGGGAGCAGTACTTC
NA	TRBV30	TRBJ2-3	NA	CAWTQGGGQTDTQYF	TGTGCCTGGACCCAAGGGGGGGGCCAGACAGATACGCAGTATTTT
few	TRBV29-1	TRBJ2-5	NA	CSVERKGEETQYF	TGCAGCGTTGAGAGGAAAGGAGAAGAGACCCAGTACTTC
many	TRBV7-2	TRBJ2-1	TRBD2	CASSPWGTSRTEQFF	TGTGCCAGCAGCCCATGGGGGACTAGTCGTACTGAGCAGTTCTTC
many	TRBV6-2/TRBV6-3	TRBJ1-4	NA	CASSYSGGEKLFF	TGTGCCAGCAGTTATTCCGGGGGCGAAAAACTGTTTTTT
many	TRBV5-6	TRBJ1-2	NA	CASSQSYPAGRGFLNYGYTF	TGTGCCAGCAGCCAATCTTACCCGGCGGGCAGGGGCTTCCTCAACTATGGCTACACCTTC
many	TRBV18	TRBJ2-7	NA	CASSPGRISYEQYF	TGTGCCAGCTCACCAGGGCGGATCAGTTACGAGCAGTACTTC
many	TRBV12-3/TRBV12-4	TRBJ2-3	NA	CASRGLTDTQYF	TGTGCCAGCAGGGGCCTCACAGATACGCAGTATTTT
NA	TRBV19	TRBJ2-7	NA	CASSRGSRGSYEQYF	TGTGCCAGTAGCCGGGGTAGCCGTGGGAGCTACGAGCAGTACTTC
NA	TRBV20-1	TRBJ2-7	NA	CSARRTHWDEQYF	TGCAGTGCTAGAAGGACCCATTGGGACGAGCAGTACTTC
many	TRBV15	TRBJ2-5	NA	CATSRLALETQYF	TGTGCCACCAGCAGATTGGCACTAGAGACCCAGTACTTC
NA	TRBV3-1	TRBJ2-7	NA	CARSLGLYEQYF	TGTGCCCGCAGCCTGGGCCTCTACGAGCAGTACTTC
many	TRBV3-1	TRBJ2-1	NA	CASSLRGVSYNEQFF	TGTGCCAGCAGCCTAAGGGGGGTCTCCTACAATGAGCAGTTCTTC
many	TRBV28	TRBJ2-7	NA	CASSLGFSGALEQYF	TGTGCCAGCAGTTTGGGTTTTAGCGGAGCACTCGAGCAGTACTTC
NA	TRBV7-9	TRBJ1-1	NA	CASSLVGGAVTEAFF	TGTGCCAGCAGCTTAGTTGGGGGAGCGGTCACTGAAGCTTTCTTT
many	TRBV19	TRBJ1-1	NA	CASTPRQMNTEAFF	TGTGCCAGTACCCCACGACAGATGAACACTGAAGCTTTCTTT
many	TRBV7-9	TRBJ1-2	TRBD1	CASSLARDSKLNYGYTF	TGTGCCAGCAGCTTAGCCCGGGACAGCAAATTAAACTATGGCTACACCTTC
NA	TRBV6-5	TRBJ2-5	TRBD1	CASSYSRGQAQETQYF	TGTGCCAGCAGTTACTCTAGGGGACAGGCCCAAGAGACCCAGTACTTC
few	TRBV14	TRBJ2-5	NA	CASSAGITHETQYF	TGTGCCAGCAGCGCCGGGATAACCCACGAGACCCAGTACTTC
few	TRBV3-1	TRBJ1-2	NA	CASSQLTELPIYGYTF	TGTGCCAGCAGCCAGCTGACAGAGCTACCGATTTATGGCTACACCTTC
many	TRBV7-9	TRBJ2-7	TRBD2	CASSPAGGSSYEQYF	TGTGCCAGCAGCCCAGCGGGGGGGAGCTCCTACGAGCAGTACTTC
NA	TRBV7-9	TRBJ1-2	NA	CASSLVGSDYGCTF	TGTGCCAGCAGCTTAGTGGGATCGGACTATGGCTGCACCTTC
many	TRBV28	TRBJ2-2	NA	CASSYSTGELFF	TGTGCCAGCAGTTACTCGACCGGGGAGCTGTTTTTT
NA	TRBV3-1	TRBJ1-2	NA	CASSQSGGYTF	TGTGCCAGCAGCCAATCGGGAGGCTACACCTTC
NA	TRBV20-1	TRBJ2-1	TRBD2	CSADSASLAGREQFF	TGCAGTGCCGATTCAGCCTCACTAGCGGGGAGGGAGCAGTTCTTC
few	TRBV11-2	TRBJ2-7	NA	CASSPLDTSYEQCF	TGTGCCAGCAGCCCGCTGGACACCTCCTACGAGCAGTGCTTC
NA	TRBV10-3	TRBJ2-1	NA	CATYSGVDNEQFF	TGTGCCACTTATAGCGGAGTTGACAATGAGCAGTTCTTC
NA	TRBV25-1	TRBJ2-5	TRBD2	CASSKPGLAGVETQYF	TGTGCCAGCAGTAAACCGGGACTAGCGGGAGTTGAGACCCAGTACTTC
many	TRBV7-9	TRBJ1-4	NA	CASSPPTGEKLFF	TGTGCCAGCAGCCCCCCTACCGGGGAAAAACTGTTTTTT
many	TRBV28	TRBJ2-1	NA	CASSSPGNEQFF	TGTGCCAGCAGTTCCCCCGGGAATGAGCAGTTCTTC
NA	TRBV4-1	TRBJ2-5	NA	CASSQDRDGTQYF	TGCGCCAGCAGCCAAGACAGGGATGGGACCCAGTACTTC
many	TRBV6-2/TRBV6-3	TRBJ2-7	NA	CASSYSTGTYEQYF	TGTGCCAGCAGTTACTCGACAGGTACTTACGAGCAGTACTTC
many	TRBV20-1	TRBJ2-3	NA	CSLKFQGGTQYF	TGCAGTTTAAAGTTTCAGGGCGGTACGCAGTATTTT
many	TRBV7-9	TRBJ1-1	NA	CASSLDNEAFF	TGTGCCAGCAGCTTAGATAATGAAGCTTTCTTT
many	TRBV3-1	TRBJ1-1	NA	CASSQDRILRGAEAFF	TGTGCCAGCAGCCAAGATCGTATTCTTAGGGGCGCTGAAGCTTTCTTT
many	TRBV6-1	TRBJ2-7	TRBD2	CASRSSFGTSGYEQYF	TGTGCCAGCAGGTCTTCCTTCGGGACTAGCGGCTACGAGCAGTACTTC
few	TRBV6-2/TRBV6-3	TRBJ1-1	NA	CASSEHAKEWAFF	TGTGCCAGCAGTGAACATGCCAAAGAATGGGCTTTCTTT
many	TRBV20-1	TRBJ2-7	NA	CSASGTLGEQYF	TGCAGTGCTAGCGGGACCCTCGGCGAGCAGTACTTC
few	TRBV7-9	TRBJ2-2	TRBD1	CASSLQTGTGELFF	TGTGCCAGCAGCTTACAGACAGGGACCGGGGAGCTGTTTTTT
many	TRBV11-1	TRBJ1-1	NA	CASSLEARLNTEAFF	TGTGCCAGCAGCTTAGAAGCCAGACTAAACACTGAAGCTTTCTTT
many	TRBV29-1	TRBJ2-3	TRBD2	CSVLRWTSGREATDTQYF	TGCAGCGTCCTGAGGTGGACTAGCGGGAGAGAGGCGACAGATACGCAGTATTTT
many	TRBV6-1	TRBJ2-7	NA	CASSEYLGPDEQYF	TGTGCCAGCAGTGAATACCTGGGACCCGACGAGCAGTACTTC
few	TRBV5-4	TRBJ2-1	TRBD2	CASSSGGGRSYNEQFF	TGTGCCAGCAGCTCCGGGGGCGGGAGGAGTTACAATGAGCAGTTCTTC
few	TRBV10-3	TRBJ2-2	NA	CAIGYTDYLEEKTGELFF	TGTGCCATCGGTTACACGGACTATTTGGAAGAGAAGACCGGGGAGCTGTTTTTT
many	TRBV5-5	TRBJ2-3	TRBD2	CASSQAGTSTEDTQYF	TGTGCCAGCAGCCAAGCCGGGACTAGCACCGAGGATACGCAGTATTTT
many	TRBV7-3	TRBJ2-3	TRBD2	CASSPGHAGEADTQYF	TGTGCCAGCAGCCCGGGCCATGCGGGAGAGGCAGATACGCAGTATTTT
many	TRBV3-1	TRBJ2-7	TRBD1	CASSHQAVTGRPEQYF	TGTGCCAGCAGCCACCAAGCAGTGACAGGGCGACCCGAGCAGTACTTC
many	TRBV4-2	TRBJ2-7	TRBD2	CASSQVLPSGSRGYEQYF	TGTGCCAGCAGCCAAGTCCTGCCTAGCGGGAGTCGGGGCTACGAGCAGTACTTC
NA	TRBV24-1	TRBJ2-5	NA	CATSESEGQQETQYF	TGTGCCACCAGTGAATCGGAAGGGCAGCAGGAGACCCAGTACTTC
few	TRBV19	TRBJ2-1	NA	CASSIPLPGRLYNEQFF	TGTGCCAGTAGTATTCCACTCCCGGGGAGGTTGTACAATGAGCAGTTCTTC
few	TRBV12-3/TRBV12-4	TRBJ1-4	NA	CASSLVFNEKLFF	TGTGCCAGCAGCCTGGTATTTAATGAAAAACTGTTCTTT